A single T cell receptor beta chain is shown here with its context. Its binding antigen is unknown. The record has no base qualities; no much larger clone is one base away. This sample was included in a study of shared clonotypes between healthy human individuals (dated by TCRdb to about 2020). About the study as a whole: Two women and a few men aged 18 to 49 years were included in the cohort. For each donor, three plates each were used for CD4 naive and CD4 memory, two plates were used for CD8 naive, and one plate was used for CD8 memory. To estimate repertoire size and how much clonotype sharing occurs between individuals, the study deeply sequenced the blood TCR repertoires of several healthy adults. To increase sequencing depth and limit assay-specific biases, different laboratories used diverse techniques to prepare libraries and sequence TCR repertoires. Per donor, leukapheresis produced somewhere between about 0.94 and 8.9 billion PBMCs.

The CDR3 starts with the cysteine, ends with the phenylalanine, and has 12 residues. Solely the CDR3 DNA is kept, with 36 bases framed from the first base. V lost 8 bases and J lost 4 bases; the stretch between them is 8 bases long. CDR1 and CDR2 (LNHDA, SQIVND) derive from the germline V gene (reference sequence). Overall study outcomes, separate from this receptor: Larger estimated clonotype richness was generally found for naive subsets than for memory subsets. Only blood was sampled, and tissue TCR repertoires likely differ from those in blood. Sharing across a handful of donors was observed for roughly 5.4% of naive CD4, over 3% of naive CD8, 2.3% of memory CD4, and about 0.38% of memory CD8 clonotypes. Compared with non-shared clonotypes, the clonotypes found in all four sorted-subset donors had higher generation probabilities. Rarefaction of sorted-subset datasets indicated incomplete sequencing despite the large sequencing depth. Pairwise subsampling indicated that sequencing depth was expected to affect the degree of clonotype sharing among donors. The small number of donors limited the genetic and exposure-history diversity represented.

The donors were healthy, HIV-negative adults who had no recently reported acute infections or vaccinations. Only Caucasian adults living in Nashville, Tennessee, USA were represented among the donors. Magnetic negative selection was used to enrich CD4+ T cells, after which naive cells were positively selected on CD45RA and the negative fraction became the memory subset. Blood was obtained by leukapheresis, after which PBMCs were separated by Ficoll-Histopaque density gradient centrifugation and cryopreserved in liquid nitrogen vapor phase. Analytical flow cytometry was used to check the purity and quantity of each magnetically sorted T cell population. Genomic DNA was isolated from each sorted fraction and quantified by UV absorbance on a Nanodrop 2000c. Using the deep immunoSEQ assay, multiplex PCR amplified TCR CDR3 regions from genomic DNA. Genomic DNA extracted from each cell subset was distributed evenly over all wells of several immunoSEQ 96-well plates, and each plate served as one replicate. Each replicate PCR for sorted subsets received about 180 ng genomic DNA, equal to roughly 30,000 T cell genomes. Purified libraries were measured with a Qubit 3.0 fluorometer, size-checked on a Bioanalyzer 2100, and measured again with the KAPA Library Quantification kit. Each immunoSEQ 96-well plate was sequenced on its own single-read 150-cycle Illumina NextSeq 550 flow cell. The source study handled its data this way. Because the immunoSEQ output held only junctional sequences and lacked quality scores, the filtering could not match the filtering applied to full-length reads. To assign V/J genes and CDR3, sequences were annotated against IMGT germline references using PyIR, a Python wrapper for IgBLAST v1.9. Reads were filtered out if the reads had weak V/J assignments (E-value above 1e-6), no CDR3, stop codons, out-of-frame junctions, or ambiguous translated residues. V3J clonotypes were defined by identical inferred V gene, J gene, and CDR3 amino acid sequence. Percentage overlap between repertoires was calculated by dividing the number of shared unique clonotypes by the size of the smaller repertoire. Three approaches were used to assess repertoire richness: RTK rarefaction, the Chao1 estimator, and Recon v2.1 estimates of unobserved clonotypes. For all TCRbeta clonotypes obtained by the gDNA method from several donors, generation probabilities were computed with OLGA. Held by TCRdb, this immuneACCESS table contains in-frame sequences only and omits some clones. Under half of the omission traces to an unresolved V gene where checked; the cause of the rest is unknown. V, J and clone size are taken as reported in that table, and D and trimming were inferred from the DNA itself. The sample includes millions of clones, with 95% observed a single time. The ten largest account for around 0.13% of the sample.

The chain employs TRBV19 and TRBJ1-4; D gene: possibly TRBD1, on 6 matching bases. The sequenced sample was naive CD4+ T cells sorted from blood. Reading the label with the study, this specimen's cell subset or site is: CD45RA+ positively selected. This sequence originates from a man between 18 and 35 years old in good health. The DNA sequence is as follows: TGTGCCAGTGGCAGGGGTAATGAAAAACTGTTTTTT. It translates as CASGRGNEKLFF.